This is a list of T cell receptor beta chains from one sample in a study of blood T cell repertoires in COVID-19. Sequencing was performed with immunoSEQ multiplex PCR; in TCRdb, only in-frame clones are kept and a portion is missing. The sample has some 100,000 clones, about 90% seen once. The sample taken for sequencing was peripheral blood. The receptors come from a man in his fifties with COVID-19, enrolled during active disease. CDR3s include the opening cysteine and the closing phenylalanine or tryptophan. D genes are given only for firm matches. For some rows the clone size is stated as once, few or many, or as a class when expanded; others skip it.

v_gene	j_gene	d_gene	abundance	CDR3aa	CDR3nt
TRBV27	TRBJ2-1	TRBD1	NA	CASSLWDRALNEQFF	TGTGCCAGCAGTTTATGGGACAGGGCGCTCAATGAGCAGTTCTTC
TRBV28	TRBJ2-1	TRBD1	once	CASSSGDREQFF	TGTGCCAGCAGTTCCGGGGACAGGGAGCAGTTCTTC
TRBV9	TRBJ2-2	NA	NA	CASSVGGRNTGELFF	TGTGCCAGCAGCGTAGGAGGGCGGAACACCGGGGAGCTGTTTTTT
TRBV4-3	TRBJ2-7	NA	once	CASSQDRVLSYEQYF	TGCGCCAGCAGCCAAGACAGGGTATTATCCTACGAGCAGTACTTC
TRBV29-1	TRBJ1-5	TRBD1	NA	CSVETGVDQPQHF	TGCAGCGTTGAAACAGGGGTTGATCAGCCCCAGCATTTT
TRBV9	TRBJ2-7	NA	NA	CASSVDPSSYEQYF	TGTGCCAGCAGCGTAGACCCGAGCTCCTACGAGCAGTACTTC
TRBV29-1	TRBJ2-7	NA	NA	CSVAPGHNSYEQYF	TGCAGCGTGGCACCGGGACACAACTCCTACGAGCAGTACTTC
TRBV5-4	TRBJ2-3	TRBD1	NA	CASSLAGQLTDTQYF	TGTGCCAGCAGCTTGGCGGGACAGCTCACAGATACGCAGTATTTT
TRBV28	TRBJ1-3	TRBD1	many	CASRFQGGGGNTIYF	TGTGCCAGCAGGTTTCAGGGGGGAGGTGGAAACACCATATATTTT
TRBV9	TRBJ1-3	NA	few	CASRGDSSSGNTIYF	TGTGCCAGCCGTGGAGATTCGTCCTCTGGAAACACCATATATTTT
TRBV5-4	TRBJ1-1	NA	once	CASSSPGGLNTEAFF	TGTGCCAGCAGCTCCCCCGGGGGGCTGAACACTGAAGCTTTCTTT
TRBV5-1	TRBJ2-2	NA	NA	CASSLESRVHTGELFF	TGCGCCAGCAGCTTGGAATCGCGGGTTCACACCGGGGAGCTGTTTTTT
TRBV5-1	TRBJ1-2	NA	NA	CASSPGGAHYGYTF	TGCGCCAGCAGCCCGGGGGGGGCCCACTATGGCTACACCTTC
TRBV14	TRBJ2-2	NA	NA	CASSQGMRGWNTGELFF	TGTGCCAGCAGCCAAGGGATGAGGGGGTGGAACACCGGGGAGCTGTTTTTT
TRBV6-6	TRBJ1-2	NA	NA	CASSRDIYGYTF	TGTGCCAGCAGTAGGGACATCTATGGCTACACCTTC
TRBV19	TRBJ1-2	TRBD1	NA	CASTPLTGALLRGYTF	TGTGCCAGTACCCCTCTGACAGGGGCGTTGTTGCGTGGCTACACCTTC
TRBV18	TRBJ1-2	NA	NA	CASSPSGGPNYGYTF	TGTGCCAGCTCACCTAGTGGAGGCCCTAATTATGGCTACACCTTC
TRBV30	TRBJ2-1	TRBD2	NA	CAWTSGGASSYNEQFF	TGTGCCTGGACTAGCGGGGGGGCCAGCTCCTACAATGAGCAGTTCTTC
TRBV25-1	TRBJ1-2	NA	NA	CASSLSGGGYTF	TGTGCCAGCAGTCTATCGGGTGGCGGCTACACCTTC
TRBV19	TRBJ2-1	NA	NA	CASSGQYNEQFF	TGTGCCAGTAGTGGACAGTACAATGAGCAGTTCTTC
TRBV6-2/TRBV6-3	TRBJ1-2	NA	once	CASSYLLQGENYGYTF	TGTGCCAGCAGTTACCTCCTCCAGGGTGAGAACTATGGCTACACCTTC
TRBV11-3	TRBJ2-3	TRBD1	NA	CASSLDPGGPDTQYF	TGTGCCAGCAGCTTAGACCCAGGGGGCCCAGATACGCAGTATTTT
TRBV3-1/TRBV3-2	TRBJ1-2	NA	NA	CASSQDLGGYGYTF	TGTGCCAGCAGCCAAGATTTGGGGGGCTATGGCTACACCTTC
TRBV19	TRBJ1-6	NA	NA	CASSTRGNSPLHF	TGTGCCAGTAGCACCCGGGGGAATTCACCCCTCCACTTT
TRBV3-1/TRBV3-2	TRBJ1-2	NA	NA	CASSHLPRGGRGYTF	TGTGCCAGCAGCCATTTGCCTAGGGGGGGGCGAGGCTACACCTTC
TRBV25-1	TRBJ1-2	TRBD1	few	CASSKGGTHGYTF	TGTGCCAGCAGCAAAGGGGGCACTCATGGCTACACCTTC
TRBV6-2/TRBV6-3	TRBJ1-2	TRBD1	NA	CASSFFTAGTAVRYGYTF	TGTGCCAGCAGTTTCTTTACGGCCGGGACAGCAGTGCGCTATGGCTACACCTTC
TRBV10-3	TRBJ1-1	NA	few	CATSITTGFGEAFF	TGTGCCACCTCCATAACAACAGGGTTCGGTGAAGCTTTCTTT
TRBV29-1	TRBJ2-1	NA	once	CSKTVLGEQFF	TGCAGCAAGACAGTGCTGGGGGAGCAGTTCTTC
TRBV29-1	TRBJ2-7	NA	NA	CSVVEMRAGGKQYF	TGCAGCGTTGTGGAGATGCGGGCCGGGGGAAAACAGTACTTC
TRBV10-3	TRBJ2-2	NA	NA	CAIRGGRDTGELFF	TGTGCCATCAGGGGGGGTAGAGACACCGGGGAGCTGTTTTTT
TRBV12-3/TRBV12-4	TRBJ2-7	TRBD2	NA	CASTTGGSYEQYF	TGTGCCAGCACCACGGGGGGCTCCTACGAGCAGTACTTC
TRBV5-4	TRBJ2-7	TRBD2	NA	CASSRGTSGGYEQYF	TGTGCCAGCAGCCGAGGGACTAGCGGGGGCTACGAGCAGTACTTC
TRBV9	TRBJ2-3	NA	NA	CASSLGDTDTQYF	TGTGCCAGCAGCCTCGGGGACACAGATACGCAGTATTTT
TRBV19	TRBJ1-1	NA	few	CASSITVNTEAFF	TGTGCCAGTAGTATAACAGTGAACACTGAAGCTTTCTTT
TRBV18	TRBJ1-4	TRBD1	NA	CASSPLLGQGGFEKLFF	TGTGCCAGCTCACCGCTCCTTGGACAGGGTGGCTTCGAAAAACTGTTTTTT
TRBV10-3	TRBJ1-5	NA	NA	CAAGGGGNQPQHF	TGTGCCGCCGGGGGGGGAGGCAATCAGCCCCAGCATTTT
TRBV7-6	TRBJ1-1	TRBD1	NA	CASSLGQGANTEAFF	TGTGCCAGCAGCTTAGGACAGGGGGCGAACACTGAAGCTTTCTTT
TRBV7-2	TRBJ2-7	NA	NA	CASSSSQGSEQYF	TGTGCCAGCAGCTCGAGCCAGGGGAGCGAGCAGTACTTC
TRBV7-6	TRBJ2-2	NA	NA	CASRSRDSGMGTGELFF	TGTGCCAGCAGGAGTCGCGATTCGGGGATGGGCACCGGGGAGCTGTTTTTT
TRBV24-1	TRBJ2-2	NA	NA	CATNQRGNTGELFF	TGTGCCACCAACCAACGCGGGAACACCGGGGAGCTGTTTTTT
TRBV5-1	TRBJ2-1	TRBD2	NA	CASSSGLAGHNEQFF	TGCGCCAGCAGTTCCGGACTAGCGGGTCACAATGAGCAGTTCTTC
TRBV6-4	TRBJ2-3	TRBD1	NA	CASSDSGQGAPDTQYF	TGTGCCAGCAGTGACTCGGGACAGGGGGCCCCAGATACGCAGTATTTT
TRBV6-1	TRBJ1-2	TRBD1	NA	CASSGVWTGGAEAYGYTF	TGTGCCAGCAGTGGGGTTTGGACAGGGGGCGCGGAGGCCTATGGCTACACCTTC
TRBV3-1/TRBV3-2	TRBJ1-3	NA	once	CASSPRTVYSGNTIYF	TGTGCCAGCAGCCCAAGGACAGTTTACTCTGGAAACACCATATATTTT
TRBV5-1	TRBJ1-2	NA	NA	CASSSSGGNDGYTF	TGCGCCAGCAGCTCCTCGGGAGGGAATGATGGCTACACCTTC
TRBV7-9	TRBJ2-1	NA	NA	CASTGGASGNEQFF	TGTGCCAGCACTGGCGGGGCATCGGGCAATGAGCAGTTCTTC
TRBV2	TRBJ1-1	NA	NA	CASVVRRGIEAFF	TGTGCCAGCGTGGTGCGCAGAGGAATTGAAGCTTTCTTT